This T cell receptor (beta chain) emerged from a study of shared clonotypes between healthy human individuals. Worth noting for this clone: Its antigen is unidentified.

J lost 3 bases, V lost 1 base, and 3 bases had no gene match. The CDR3 covers 14 residues. Per germline, CDR1 SGHRS and CDR2 YFSETQ. The donors were adults (healthy and HIV-negative) with no recent acute infections or vaccinations. Broader study findings: With few donors, the genetic and exposure-history diversity represented was limited. Clonotype sharing among the donors was expected to vary with sequencing depth.

Under the authors' procedure: Filtering of immunoSEQ junctional sequences could not match full-length read filtering. Repertoires were generated with immunoSEQ multiplex PCR, while TCRdb's copy carries only in-frame clones and drops some. The V and J calls and clone size were taken over from that table, and D and trimming were inferred from the DNA. This sample has under 600,000 clones, with approximately 79% found just once. The V and J genes are TRBV5-1 and TRBJ2-5; 7 nucleotides line up with TRBD2. Sequenced: PBMCs. The receptor was isolated from a woman aged 35 to 49 in good health. Some clones in this sample may be carry-over from other donors' samples. In nucleotides, the CDR3 is TGCGCCAGCAGCTTGCCTAGCGGTGAAGAGACCCAGTACTTC. Its protein product is CASSLPSGEETQYF.